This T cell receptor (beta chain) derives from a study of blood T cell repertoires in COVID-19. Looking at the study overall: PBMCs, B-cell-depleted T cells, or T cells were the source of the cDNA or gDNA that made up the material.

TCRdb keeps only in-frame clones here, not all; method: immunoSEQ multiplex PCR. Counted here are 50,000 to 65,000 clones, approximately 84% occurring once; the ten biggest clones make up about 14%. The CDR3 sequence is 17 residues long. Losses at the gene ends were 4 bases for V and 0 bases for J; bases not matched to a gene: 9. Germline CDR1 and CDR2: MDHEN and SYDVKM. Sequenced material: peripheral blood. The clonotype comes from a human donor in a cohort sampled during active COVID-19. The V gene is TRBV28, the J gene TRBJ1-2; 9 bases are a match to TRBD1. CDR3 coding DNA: TGTGCCAGCAGTTCTGACAGGGGGTTTGCCTCTAACTATGGCTACACCTTC. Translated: CASSSDRGFASNYGYTF.